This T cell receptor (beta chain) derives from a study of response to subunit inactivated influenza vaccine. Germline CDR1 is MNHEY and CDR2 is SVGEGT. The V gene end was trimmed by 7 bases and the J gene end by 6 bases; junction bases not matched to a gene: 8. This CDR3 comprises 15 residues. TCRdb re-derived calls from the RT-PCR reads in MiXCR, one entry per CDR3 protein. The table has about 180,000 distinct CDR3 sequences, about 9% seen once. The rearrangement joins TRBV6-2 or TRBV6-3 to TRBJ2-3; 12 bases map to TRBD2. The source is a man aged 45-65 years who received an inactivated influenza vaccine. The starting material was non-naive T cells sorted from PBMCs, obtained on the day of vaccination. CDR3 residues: CASNELAGGRDTQYF. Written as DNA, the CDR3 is TGTGCCAGCAACGAACTAGCGGGGGGTCGCGATACGCAGTATTTT.